The next 6 T cell receptor beta chains were all read from a single sample in a study of blood T cells in healthy people across ages. The second PCR ran about 6 to 12 cycles with a sample-barcoded 5' primer and J-beta primers. TCRdb re-analysed the 5' RACE reads in MiXCR, keeping a single row per CDR3 protein. The repertoire includes about 570,000 distinct CDR3 sequences, about 25% of them detected once, and roughly 20% sits in the top ten. The specimen sequenced was blood. Every receptor here comes from a woman in her 70s in good health.

This clonotype was counted only a few times. The gene calls are TRBV9 and TRBJ2-5; D may be TRBD1 or TRBD2 (6 bases each). The CDR3 consists of 16 residues. The V gene's germline CDR1 is SGDLS and CDR2 YYNGEE. V lost 4 bases, J lost 14 bases, and 30 bases lay in between. The DNA for the CDR3 is TGTGCCAGCAGCCTCTCCAAGGGGGGCAGTGTGGTAGAGCAATACTTC. Translated, it gives CASSLSKGGSVVEQYF.

This clonotype was seen a few times. The chain uses TRBV30 and TRBJ2-5, with 12 positions matching TRBD2. Germline CDR1 is GTSNPN and CDR2 is SVGIG (reference sequence). Trimming at V came to 3 bases and at J to 5 bases, leaving 4 bases not matched to a gene. The CDR3 totals 14 residues. Written as DNA, the CDR3 is TGTGCCTGGAGCATAGGACTAGCGGGGGAGACCCAGTACTTC. It translates to CAWSIGLAGETQYF.

V is TRBV12-3 or TRBV12-4 and J is TRBJ1-3, with 7 positions matching TRBD1. V lost 6 bases to trimming and J lost 2 bases; unmatched junction nucleotides: 7. The CDR3 is made up of 15 amino acids. The CDR3 sequence is CASRQQGNTGNTIYF. The CDR3 DNA sequence: TGTGCCAGCAGACAACAGGGGAACACTGGAAACACCATATATTTT.

The V call is TRBV5-1, the J call TRBJ2-2; 9 bases agree with TRBD1. The V gene's germline CDR1 is SGHRS and CDR2 YFSETQ. After removal of 4 bases from V and 6 bases from J, the junction contained 4 bases not matched to a gene. The CDR3 has 14 amino acids. The DNA for the CDR3 is TGCGCCAGCAGCACGGGACAGGGATCCGGGGAGCTGTTTTTT. It codes for CASSTGQGSGELFF.

The V gene is TRBV12-3 or TRBV12-4, the J gene TRBJ2-2, with unresolved D. This CDR3 contains 14 residues. Deletions cut 6 bases from V and 3 bases from J, with 11 bases between. The CDR3 nucleotides are TGTGCCAGCAGCCCTAACAGAGACACCGGGGAGCTGTTTTTT. This gives the protein CASSPNRDTGELFF.

This clonotype occurred a few times. This chain links TRBV7-2 with TRBJ2-4; TRBD2 aligns across 14 bases. Per germline, CDR1 SGHTA and CDR2 FQGNSA. This CDR3 spans 20 amino acids. The junction had 10 bases not matched to a gene; V was cut back by 1 base and J by 2 bases. CDR3 DNA sequence: TGTGCCAGCAGCTTAGGCCTGGCGACTAGCGGGGGGGCAACCAAAAACATTCAGTACTTC. This encodes CASSLGLATSGGATKNIQYF.